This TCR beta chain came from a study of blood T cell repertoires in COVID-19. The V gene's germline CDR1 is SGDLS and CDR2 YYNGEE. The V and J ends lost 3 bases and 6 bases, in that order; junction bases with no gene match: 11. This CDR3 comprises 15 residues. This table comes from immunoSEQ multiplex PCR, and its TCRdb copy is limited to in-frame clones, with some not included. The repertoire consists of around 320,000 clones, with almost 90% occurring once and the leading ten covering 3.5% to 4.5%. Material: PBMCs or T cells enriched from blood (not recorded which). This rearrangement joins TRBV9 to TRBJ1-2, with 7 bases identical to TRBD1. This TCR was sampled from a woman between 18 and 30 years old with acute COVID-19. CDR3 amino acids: CASSAGQPRGDGYTF. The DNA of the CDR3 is TGTGCCAGCAGCGCGGGACAGCCGAGGGGGGATGGCTACACCTTC.